This T cell receptor beta chain is drawn from a study of T cells in tuberculosis. About the study: This South African cohort compared adolescents with or without latent tuberculosis against adults with active tuberculosis.

TCRdb keeps only in-frame clones here, not all; method: immunoSEQ multiplex PCR. The sample records over 30,000 clones, nearly 90% being singletons. Time point given: new active TB diagnosis, blood taken before or within 7 days of starting treatment. Patients were newly diagnosed, HIV-seronegative, and aged 18 or older. The CDR3 loop spans 15 amino acids. Germline V lookup: CDR1 MGHRA, CDR2 YSYEKL. With V trimmed by 5 bases and J by 5 bases, 6 bases remained unmatched. The sequence was obtained from an adult with tuberculosis. The J gene is TRBJ2-2, the V gene TRBV4-1; 9 bases agree with TRBD1. Specimen: PBMCs, collected at tuberculosis diagnosis. The CDR3 nucleotides read TGCGCCAGCAGCTTACAGGGGGCGGGAACCGGGGAGCTGTTTTTT. This translates into CASSLQGAGTGELFF.